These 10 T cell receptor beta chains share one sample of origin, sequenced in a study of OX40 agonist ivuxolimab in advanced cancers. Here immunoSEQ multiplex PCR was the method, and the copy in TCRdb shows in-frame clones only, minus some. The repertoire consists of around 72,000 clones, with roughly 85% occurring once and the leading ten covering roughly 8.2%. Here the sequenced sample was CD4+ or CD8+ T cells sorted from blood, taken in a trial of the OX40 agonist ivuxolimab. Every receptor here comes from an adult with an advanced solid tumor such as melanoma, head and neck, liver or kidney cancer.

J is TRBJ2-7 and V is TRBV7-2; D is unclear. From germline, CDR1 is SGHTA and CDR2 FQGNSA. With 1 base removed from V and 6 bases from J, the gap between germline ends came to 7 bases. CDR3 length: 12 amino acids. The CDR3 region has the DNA TGTGCCAGCAGCTTAGACCTTACCGAGCAGTACTTC. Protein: CASSLDLTEQYF.

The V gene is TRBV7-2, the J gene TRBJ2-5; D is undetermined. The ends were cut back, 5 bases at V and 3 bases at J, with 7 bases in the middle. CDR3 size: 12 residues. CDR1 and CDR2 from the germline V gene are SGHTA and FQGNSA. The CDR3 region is CASSITEETQYF. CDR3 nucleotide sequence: TGTGCCAGCAGCATCACAGAAGAGACCCAGTACTTC.

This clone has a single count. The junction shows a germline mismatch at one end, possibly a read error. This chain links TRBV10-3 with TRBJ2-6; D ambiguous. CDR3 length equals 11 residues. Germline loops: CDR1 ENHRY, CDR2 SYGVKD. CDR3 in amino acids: CATSGANVLTF. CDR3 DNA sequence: TGTGCCACCAGTGGGGCCAACGTCCTGACTTTC.

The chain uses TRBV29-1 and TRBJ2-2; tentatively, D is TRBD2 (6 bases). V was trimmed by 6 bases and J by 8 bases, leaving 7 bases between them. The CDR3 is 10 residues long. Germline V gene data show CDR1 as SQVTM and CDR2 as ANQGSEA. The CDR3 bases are TGCAGCGTGGGGAGGGGGGAGCTGTTTTTT. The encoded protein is CSVGRGELFF.

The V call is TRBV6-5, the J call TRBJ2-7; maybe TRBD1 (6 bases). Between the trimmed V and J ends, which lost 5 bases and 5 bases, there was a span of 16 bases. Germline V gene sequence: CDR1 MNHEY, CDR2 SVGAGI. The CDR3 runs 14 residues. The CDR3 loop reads CASSLQGSSDEQYF. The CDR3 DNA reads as TGTGCCAGCAGTCTACAGGGTAGTTCCGACGAGCAGTACTTC.

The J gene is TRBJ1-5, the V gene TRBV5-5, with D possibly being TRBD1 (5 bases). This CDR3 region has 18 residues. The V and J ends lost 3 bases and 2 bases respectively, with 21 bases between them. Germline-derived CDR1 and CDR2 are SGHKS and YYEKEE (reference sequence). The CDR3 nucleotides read TGTGCCAGCAGCTCGGTACAGGTTCTTCTTCAGGGCAATCAGCCCCAGCATTTT. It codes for CASSSVQVLLQGNQPQHF.

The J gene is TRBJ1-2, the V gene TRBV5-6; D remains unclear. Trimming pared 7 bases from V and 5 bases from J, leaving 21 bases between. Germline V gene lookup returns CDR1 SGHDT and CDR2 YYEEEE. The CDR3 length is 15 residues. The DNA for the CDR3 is TGTGCCAGCGCTCCCCTACCCGGCCTTTCATATGGCTACACCTTC. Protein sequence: CASAPLPGLSYGYTF.

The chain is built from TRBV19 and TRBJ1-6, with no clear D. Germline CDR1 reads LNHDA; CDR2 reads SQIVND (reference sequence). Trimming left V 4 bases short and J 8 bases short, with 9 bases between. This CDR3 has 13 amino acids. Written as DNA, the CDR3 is TGTGCCAGTAGTAACGATCGAGATTCACCCCTCCACTTT. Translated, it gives CASSNDRDSPLHF.

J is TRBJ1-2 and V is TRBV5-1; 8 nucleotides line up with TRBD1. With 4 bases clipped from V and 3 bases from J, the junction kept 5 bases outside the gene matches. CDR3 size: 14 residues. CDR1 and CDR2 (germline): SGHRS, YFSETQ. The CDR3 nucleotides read TGCGCCAGCAGCCGCACAGGGGGGGACTATGGCTACACCTTC. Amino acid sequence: CASSRTGGDYGYTF.

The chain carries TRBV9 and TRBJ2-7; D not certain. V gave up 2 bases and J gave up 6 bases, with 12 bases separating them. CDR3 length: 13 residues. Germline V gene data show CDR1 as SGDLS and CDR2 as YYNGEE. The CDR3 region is CASSVANTGEQYF. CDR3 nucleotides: TGTGCCAGCAGCGTCGCCAACACCGGCGAGCAGTACTTC.